Shown below are 18 T cell receptor beta chains from a single sample sequenced in a study of OX40 agonist ivuxolimab in advanced cancers. Sequencing was performed with immunoSEQ multiplex PCR; in TCRdb, only in-frame clones are kept and a portion is missing. The sample has some 70,000 clones, 80% to 90% seen once. Sequences were derived from CD4+ or CD8+ T cells sorted from blood, sampled in a trial of the OX40 agonist ivuxolimab. These receptor sequences come from an adult with an advanced solid tumor such as melanoma, head and neck, liver or kidney cancer.

The chain couples TRBV10-3 to TRBJ2-7; 16 bases map to TRBD2. Germline trimming cut 4 bases from V and 0 bases from J; bases unmatched to any gene: 3. The CDR3 loop spans 17 amino acids. Germline CDR1 and CDR2: ENHRY and SYGVKD. The CDR3 DNA is TGTGCCATCAGTGGGGGACTAGCGGGAGGGGACTCCTACGAGCAGTACTTC. Translated: CAISGGLAGGDSYEQYF.

The chain joins TRBV7-8 to TRBJ1-4; weak D call: TRBD1 (5 bases). The germline V gene has CDR1 SGHVS and CDR2 FQNEAQ. This CDR3 has 16 amino acids. Trimming stripped 1 base from V and 2 bases from J, with 11 bases between. The CDR3 here is CASSLVRAGTNEKLFF. CDR3 in DNA: TGTGCCAGCAGCTTAGTTCGCGCAGGGACTAATGAAAAACTGTTTTTT.

This chain connects TRBV6-6 to TRBJ1-3, with D perhaps matching TRBD1 (5 bases). Germline values: CDR1 MNHNY, CDR2 SVGAGI (reference sequence). Trimming took 0 bases from V and 2 from J, leaving 11 bases between them. This CDR3 spans 16 amino acids. The CDR3 is CASSYSPLGAGNTIYF. CDR3 sequence (DNA): TGTGCCAGCAGTTACTCCCCCCTGGGGGCTGGAAACACCATATATTTT.

The chain recombines TRBV6-5 with TRBJ1-1, with TRBD1 as a possible D gene (5 bases). CDR3 length: 15 residues. Germline CDR1 reads MNHEY; CDR2 reads SVGAGI. V was cut by 0 bases and J by 0 bases, with 8 bases left in between. The CDR3 nucleotides are TGTGCCAGCAGTTACTCGGCAGGGCTGAACACTGAAGCTTTCTTT. Translation gives CASSYSAGLNTEAFF.

The chain has TRBV9 and TRBJ2-7; 7 positions match TRBD2. This CDR3 comprises 14 residues. Germline V lookup: CDR1 SGDLS, CDR2 YYNGEE. J lost 6 bases, V lost 4 bases, and 10 bases had no gene match. CDR3 residues: CASSTRTSPGEQYF. The CDR3 bases are TGTGCCAGCAGCACTCGGACTAGTCCGGGCGAGCAGTACTTC.

Note on this clone: Mismatch with germline at one junction end may stem from a read error. The genes are TRBV6-1 and TRBJ1-5; D remains unclear. Germline V gene lookup returns CDR1 MNHNS and CDR2 SASEGT. This CDR3 spans 14 amino acids. CDR3 DNA sequence: TGTGCCAGCAGTCAAGCCTATAGCAATCAGCCCCAGCATTTT. This gives the protein CASSQAYSNQPQHF.

The CDR3 DNA is TGTGCCAGCTCACCACCTGTGTCCGCAGGTTCGCACGAGCAGTACTTC. It translates to CASSPPVSAGSHEQYF. This chain connects TRBV18 to TRBJ2-7, with D unresolved. The germline V gene encodes CDR1 KGHSH and CDR2 LQKENI. CDR3 length: 16 amino acids. V was shortened by 0 bases and J by 5 bases, with 17 bases between the two germline ends.

This chain joins TRBV4-2 and TRBJ2-7; D perhaps matches TRBD1 (6 bases). The V gene's germline CDR1 is LGHNA and CDR2 YNFKEQ. The CDR3 is 17 amino acids. With 0 bases removed from V and 3 bases from J, the gap between germline ends came to 18 bases. CDR3 amino acids: CASSQDSLTGKGYEQYF. Here the CDR3 DNA reads TGTGCCAGCAGCCAAGATTCCCTTACAGGGAAGGGCTACGAGCAGTACTTC.

This sequence joins TRBV4-3 and TRBJ1-6, with D unclear. The CDR3 loop spans 15 amino acids. CDR1 LGHNA and CDR2 YSLEER come from the germline V gene. V was clipped by 2 bases and J by 10 bases, with 15 bases between them. This CDR3 is CASSQTLRVLSPLHF. For the CDR3, the DNA is TGCGCCAGCAGCCAAACCTTGAGGGTTTTATCACCCCTCCACTTT.

The chain couples TRBV27 to TRBJ2-7; no clear D gene. The CDR3 runs to 14 residues. The germline gives CDR1 MNHEY, CDR2 SMNVEV (reference sequence). V was pared by 2 bases and J by 2 bases, with 10 bases between. The CDR3 coding sequence is TGTGCCAGCAGTTTAGGGCGTGGGCCCTACGAGCAGTACTTC. Amino acids: CASSLGRGPYEQYF.

This sequence joins TRBV7-2 and TRBJ2-3; D gene ambiguous. Trimming removed 4 bases at V and 5 bases at J, with 10 bases between. CDR1 and CDR2 from the germline V gene are SGHTA and FQGNSA. CDR3 size: 13 residues. For the CDR3, the DNA is TGTGCCAGCAGCTCCCGTCAACTAGATACGCAGTATTTT. Residues: CASSSRQLDTQYF.

The chain has TRBV18 and TRBJ1-5; 7 bases line up with TRBD1. With V trimmed by 6 bases and J by 2 bases, 4 bases remained unmatched. The CDR3 runs 14 residues. CDR1 and CDR2 (germline): KGHSH, LQKENI. CDR3 loop: CASSSGTGNQPQHF. In nucleotides, the CDR3 is TGTGCCAGCTCTTCCGGGACAGGCAATCAGCCCCAGCATTTT.

The chain employs TRBV29-1 and TRBJ2-3, with TRBD1 identical over 7 bases. CDR1 SQVTM and CDR2 ANQGSEA come from the germline V gene. The CDR3 consists of 15 residues. Trimming at V came to 6 bases and at J to 5 bases, leaving 14 bases not matched to a gene. In nucleotides, the CDR3 is TGCAGCGTCAAGGGACAGCCTTGGGCACAAGATACGCAGTATTTT. Its protein is CSVKGQPWAQDTQYF.

This clone was seen a handful of times. Sequence at one end of the junction differs from germline and may be a read error. The V call is TRBV7-6, the J call TRBJ2-1; 7 bases fit TRBD2. Germline V gives CDR1 SGHVS, CDR2 FNYEAQ. The CDR3 contains 15 residues. The CDR3 bases are TGTGCCAGCAGCTCACGGGAGGCCTCCAACAATGAGCAGTTCTTC. This codes for CASSSREASNNEQFF. The full variable domain, in which reference TRBV7-6 and TRBJ2-1 provide the parts outside the CDR3, is GAGVSQSPRYKVTKRGQDVALRCDPISGHVSLYWYRQALGQGPEFLTYFNYEAQQDKSGLPNDRFSAERPEGSISTLTIQRTEQRDSAMYRCASSSREASNNEQFFGPGTRLTVL.

Comments on this clone: A much more abundant neighbour one base away suggests this may be a read error. This sample includes further DNA sequences coding for the same CDR3. CDR3 in DNA: TGTGCCTGGAGTGTATACAGAGTTCGCTACGAGCAGTACTTC. Its protein is CAWSVYRVRYEQYF. The chain uses TRBV30 and TRBJ2-7; D gene ambiguous. V dropped 0 bases and J dropped 3 bases, with 12 bases sitting between them. The CDR3 covers 14 residues. In germline, CDR1 is GTSNPN, CDR2 SVGIG (reference sequence).

The genes are TRBV6-5 and TRBJ1-3, with a weak D call TRBD1 (6 bases). The CDR3 loop spans 14 amino acids. Trimming cost V 6 bases and J 1 base, with 10 bases left between them. Germline CDR1 is MNHEY and CDR2 is SVGAGI. CDR3: CASRTGPSGNTIYF. The DNA for the CDR3 is TGTGCCAGCAGGACAGGTCCTTCTGGAAACACCATATATTTT.

This chain uses TRBV7-2 with TRBJ1-2; D might be TRBD1 (5 bases). This CDR3 has 15 residues. Germline V gene data show CDR1 as SGHTA and CDR2 as FQGNSA. The V end lost 2 bases, the J end lost 5 bases, and 15 bases lay between the germline ends. CDR3 amino acids: CASSLKPTGEYGYTF. CDR3 nucleotides: TGTGCCAGCAGCTTAAAGCCCACAGGAGAATATGGCTACACCTTC. The complete variable domain, with remaining parts taken from reference TRBV7-2 and TRBJ1-2, reads GAGVSQSPSNKVTEKGKDVELRCDPISGHTALYWYRQSLGQGLEFLIYFQGNSAPDKSGLPSDRFSAERTGGSVSTLTIQRTQQEDSAVYLCASSLKPTGEYGYTFGSGTRLTVV.

V gene TRBV4-3 combines with J gene TRBJ1-1, with a possible D match to TRBD1 (5 bases). Trimming pared 0 bases from V and 6 bases from J, leaving 14 bases between. The germline CDR1 and CDR2 sequences are LGHNA and YSLEER. The CDR3 loop spans 15 amino acids. CDR3 DNA: TGCGCCAGCAGCCAAGAGGCCAGGGTAAGGGCTGAAGCTTTCTTT. Protein product: CASSQEARVRAEAFF.